This T cell receptor beta chain was profiled in a study of blood T cell repertoires in COVID-19. The overall study: Acute and convalescent COVID-19 samples came from the United States, Italy and Spain. The analysed material was cDNA or gDNA that came from T cells, B-cell-depleted T cells, or PBMCs.

In the original analysis: For nucleated cells, counts were estimated from reference gene primer amplification. Sequencing was performed with immunoSEQ multiplex PCR; in TCRdb, only in-frame clones are kept and a portion is missing. Clonal size and the V and J genes are those of that table, whereas D and trimming came from the DNA. The profile shows roughly 140,000 clones, more than 85% of them singletons. This CDR3 has 10 amino acids. The V gene's germline CDR1 is MDHEN and CDR2 SYDVKM. V was trimmed by 8 bases and J by 5 bases, leaving 7 bases between them. The J gene is TRBJ2-7, the V gene TRBV28; D is possibly TRBD1 (5 bases). Material: peripheral blood. The receptor was isolated from a woman in her 70s with acute or convalescent COVID-19. The CDR3 reads CASGRDEQYV. The CDR3 region has the DNA TGTGCCAGCGGCAGGGACGAGCAGTACGTC.